The sequence of this T cell receptor beta chain was determined in a study of T cell responses to AZD1222 COVID-19 vaccine. TCRdb's copy holds only in-frame clones and misses some; the assay was immunoSEQ multiplex PCR. The sample holds fewer than 150,000 clones; roughly nine tenths are singletons and the top ten take more than 3%. Details on this clone: Antigen: not known.

General study points: Seropositive status at baseline applied to only a handful of AZD1222 recipients. Without day 14 samples, only post-peak T cell repertoires were studied.

V gave up 0 bases and J gave up 0 bases, with 15 bases separating them. Germline CDR1 reads LGHNA; CDR2 reads YNFKEQ. The CDR3 contains 18 residues. The starting material was peripheral blood, obtained on day 0 of AZD1222 vaccination. This clonotype was obtained from an adult in good health. The genes are TRBV4-2 and TRBJ1-3, with D unresolved. The CDR3 region has the DNA TGTGCCAGCAGCCAAGATGGCCTTGCAGCCTCCTCTGGAAACACCATATATTTT. The encoded protein is CASSQDGLAASSGNTIYF.